The present entry profiles one T cell receptor (beta chain) with its context. The antigen it binds to is not known. The record has no base qualities; no much larger clone is one base away. The CDR3 regions of human TCRbeta chains were analyzed by immunosequencing. The authors processed their data as follows. Repertoire TCRs were matched against a reference library of SARS-CoV-2-specific TCRs generated with the MIRA antigen-specificity platform. Breadth meant the fraction of unique TCRs that were SARS-CoV-2-associated, whereas depth meant the fraction of total T cells that were SARS-CoV-2-associated. Using the MIRA data, each spike-specific TCR was assigned both to the spike region to which the TCR was reactive and to a CD4 or CD8 class. Log10-transformed breadth and depth values were compared by one-way ANOVA with Sidak's multiple comparisons tests. TCRdb took this table from immuneACCESS and kept in-frame rearrangements with V and J called. Such tables lack part of the clones; where checked against another copy, unresolved V genes explain under half of the gap, and the rest is unexplained. That table supplies the V and J calls and clone size; D and trimming were determined from the DNA. The sample table lists approximately 150,000 clones, around 90% of them with a count of one. The ten largest clones capture around 5% of the sample.

This sample's time point label indicates: baseline before first vaccination. The vaccinee samples were drawn from two UK trials, COV001 and COV002, one of which was a single-blind randomized controlled phase 2/3 trial testing AZD1222 (ChAdOx1 nCoV-19) in healthy adults. For TCRbeta chain sequencing, PBMC samples from trial participants were taken at day 0 and at day 28 after the second dose. The germline V gene sets CDR1 to MDHEN and CDR2 to SYDVKM. The CDR3, cysteine through phenylalanine, is 14 amino acids long. The read is trimmed to its CDR3 DNA, 42 bases read in frame from base 1. The germline ends are 11 bases apart after V is trimmed by 7 bases and J by 0 bases. The data originate from a study of T cell responses to AZD1222 COVID-19 vaccine (dated by TCRdb to about 2021). With regard to the full study: AZD1222 recipients with second doses at about 4 weeks or about 12 weeks were pooled, because spike-specific TCR depth and breadth did not differ between schedules. Enrollment into the trials was organized by age into subgroups of 18-55, 56-69 and 70-plus years, and those subgroups contained roughly 160, 29 and 62 TCR-sequenced participants, respectively. A total of 233 trial participants underwent TCR sequencing, of whom 207 received two doses of AZD1222 and some 26 received two doses of the MenACWY control vaccine.

The full study reports these points: Conclusions about previously exposed vaccinees were limited because only five to seven AZD1222 recipients were SARS-CoV-2 seropositive at baseline. The whole spike protein was spanned by vaccine-associated CD4 TCRs, and dominant responses were seen in regions 160-218 and 743-854. A significant rise in spike-specific TCR breadth and depth was observed after two AZD1222 doses relative to day 0 and relative to MenACWY recipients. The 56-69-year group was small, and its depth increase did not reach significance, likely because of low power. Epitopes outside the regions mutated in the B.1.351 and B.1.1.7 variants were reportedly recognized by nearly half of the unique spike-specific TCRs. Participants were mostly white British and included more females than males, and it was suggested by the authors that clonal diversity may have been underestimated. Because no day 14 peak-response samples were available, the repertoires could be characterized only after the peak T cell response.

This chain joins TRBV28 to TRBJ2-3; the D gene is perhaps TRBD2, on 5 matching bases. This sequence was found in an adult in good health. The material sequenced was peripheral blood, taken on day 0 of AZD1222 vaccination. The CDR3 is CASMGWTSTDTQYF. The DNA sequence follows: TGTGCCAGCATGGGGTGGACTAGCACAGATACGCAGTATTTT.